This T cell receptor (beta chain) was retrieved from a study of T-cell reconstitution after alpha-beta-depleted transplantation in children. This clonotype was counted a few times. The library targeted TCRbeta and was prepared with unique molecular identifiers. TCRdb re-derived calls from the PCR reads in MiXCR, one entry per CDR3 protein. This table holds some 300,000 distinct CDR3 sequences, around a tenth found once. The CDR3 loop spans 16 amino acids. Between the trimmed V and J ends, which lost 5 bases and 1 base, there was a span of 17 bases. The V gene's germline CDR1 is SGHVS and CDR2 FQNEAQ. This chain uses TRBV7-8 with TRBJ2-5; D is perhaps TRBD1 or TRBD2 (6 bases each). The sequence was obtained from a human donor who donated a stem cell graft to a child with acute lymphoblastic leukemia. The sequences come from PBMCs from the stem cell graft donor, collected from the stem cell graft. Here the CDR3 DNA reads TGTGCCAGCAGCCCCTACCAGGGGAGGCTCCAAGAGACCCAGTACTTC. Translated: CASSPYQGRLQETQYF.